In this sample, the clone carrying this T cell receptor beta chain turned up a few times. These data are taken from a study of beta chain features in type 1 diabetes. Trimming cost V 3 bases and J 2 bases; bases outside gene matches: 4. Looked up from germline, CDR1 is SGDLS and CDR2 is YYNGEE. The CDR3 sequence is 17 residues long. Isolated RNA was reverse transcribed in full, so expressed TCRB transcripts were sequenced. Profiled with immunoSEQ multiplex PCR; TCRdb holds only in-frame clones, not every one. The sample lists hundreds of thousands of clones, over 9.5% seen once, with about 0.017% in the top ten.

The chain is built from TRBV9 and TRBJ2-6; 11 positions match TRBD2. The source is a man aged 18-30 years in good health. Material for sequencing was naive CD4+ T cells from blood. The CDR3: CASSATSGIAGANVLTF. In DNA form, the CDR3 reads TGTGCCAGCAGCGCGACTAGCGGGATAGCTGGGGCCAACGTCCTGACTTTC.